Listed below are T cell receptor beta chains from one sample, sequenced in a study of T cells after yellow fever vaccination. TCRdb re-analysed the 5' RACE reads in MiXCR, keeping a single row per CDR3 protein. The repertoire consists of some 400,000 distinct CDR3 sequences, with about 6.2% occurring once and the leading ten covering 14% to 15%. The source was PBMCs, collected 5 days after the yellow fever booster vaccination. Receptors originate from a young man who received the YFV17D yellow fever vaccine. CDR3s include the opening cysteine and the closing phenylalanine or tryptophan. The D gene is left open where the match is weak. Some rows mark clone size as missing; the rest say once, few, many or name a class of expanded clone.

J gene: TRBJ2-2
D gene: TRBD1
clone size: NA
V gene: TRBV7-7
CDR3 protein: CASSTGATGELFF
CDR3 DNA: TGTGCCAGCAGCACAGGGGCCACCGGGGAGCTGTTTTTT

J gene: TRBJ1-2
D gene: NA
clone size: NA
V gene: TRBV25-1
CDR3 protein: CASSDGDGYTF
CDR3 DNA: TGTGCCAGCAGTGACGGTGATGGCTACACCTTC

J gene: TRBJ2-1
D gene: NA
clone size: few
V gene: TRBV7-3
CDR3 protein: CASSSPMEGEQFF
CDR3 DNA: TGTGCCAGCAGCTCCCCAATGGAGGGCGAGCAGTTCTTC

J gene: TRBJ1-5
D gene: TRBD1
clone size: NA
V gene: TRBV12-3/TRBV12-4
CDR3 protein: CASSFPGGSNQPQHF
CDR3 DNA: TGTGCCAGCAGTTTTCCAGGGGGTAGCAATCAGCCCCAGCATTTT

J gene: TRBJ1-5
D gene: NA
clone size: NA
V gene: TRBV20-1
CDR3 protein: CSATGSGTKPQHF
CDR3 DNA: TGCAGTGCTACCGGCTCGGGTACGAAGCCCCAGCATTTT

J gene: TRBJ2-3
D gene: TRBD1
clone size: few
V gene: TRBV5-1
CDR3 protein: CASSPNPTGATDTQYF
CDR3 DNA: TGCGCCAGCAGCCCCAACCCGACAGGGGCCACAGATACGCAGTATTTT

J gene: TRBJ1-5
D gene: TRBD1
clone size: few
V gene: TRBV6-2/TRBV6-3
CDR3 protein: CASSYDLGQGFNQPQHF
CDR3 DNA: TGTGCCAGCAGTTACGATCTTGGACAGGGGTTTAATCAGCCCCAGCATTTT

J gene: TRBJ2-2
D gene: NA
clone size: NA
V gene: TRBV9
CDR3 protein: CASSAHSGGTGELFF
CDR3 DNA: TGTGCCAGCAGCGCTCACTCCGGGGGCACCGGGGAGCTGTTTTTT

J gene: TRBJ1-2
D gene: TRBD1
clone size: few
V gene: TRBV25-1
CDR3 protein: CASSEWRGQANYGYTF
CDR3 DNA: TGTGCCAGCAGTGAATGGCGGGGACAGGCTAACTATGGCTACACCTTC

J gene: TRBJ2-3
D gene: NA
clone size: many
V gene: TRBV29-1
CDR3 protein: CSVEGGGHSTDTQYF
CDR3 DNA: TGCAGCGTTGAAGGTGGGGGACACAGCACAGATACGCAGTATTTT

J gene: TRBJ2-1
D gene: NA
clone size: many
V gene: TRBV12-3/TRBV12-4
CDR3 protein: CASREMSGDEQFF
CDR3 DNA: TGTGCCAGCAGAGAGATGAGTGGTGATGAGCAGTTCTTC

J gene: TRBJ1-1
D gene: NA
clone size: few
V gene: TRBV3-1
CDR3 protein: CASSSRGEVVNTEAFF
CDR3 DNA: TGTGCCAGCAGCTCCCGGGGGGAGGTCGTGAACACTGAAGCTTTCTTT

J gene: TRBJ1-1
D gene: NA
clone size: NA
V gene: TRBV7-2
CDR3 protein: CASSDQDRLNTEAFF
CDR3 DNA: TGTGCCAGCAGCGACCAGGACAGATTGAACACTGAAGCTTTCTTT

J gene: TRBJ2-1
D gene: TRBD2
clone size: many
V gene: TRBV28
CDR3 protein: CASSPGGRTYNEQFF
CDR3 DNA: TGTGCCAGCAGCCCCGGGGGGAGGACCTACAATGAGCAGTTCTTC

J gene: TRBJ2-3
D gene: TRBD2
clone size: few
V gene: TRBV20-1
CDR3 protein: CRSTSGSGPQYF
CDR3 DNA: TGCAGGAGCACTAGCGGGAGCGGGCCGCAGTATTTT

J gene: TRBJ2-5
D gene: NA
clone size: few
V gene: TRBV5-4
CDR3 protein: CASRTKQGSGETQYF
CDR3 DNA: TGTGCCAGCAGGACGAAACAGGGATCAGGGGAGACCCAGTACTTC

J gene: TRBJ2-7
D gene: TRBD1
clone size: many
V gene: TRBV7-9
CDR3 protein: CASSYWDRGYEQYF
CDR3 DNA: TGTGCCAGCAGCTACTGGGACAGGGGCTACGAGCAGTACTTC

J gene: TRBJ2-1
D gene: TRBD2
clone size: NA
V gene: TRBV9
CDR3 protein: CASSVGTSGSHEQFF
CDR3 DNA: TGTGCCAGCAGCGTAGGTACTAGCGGGAGCCATGAGCAGTTCTTC

J gene: TRBJ2-5
D gene: TRBD2
clone size: few
V gene: TRBV12-3/TRBV12-4
CDR3 protein: CASSTTSGWTQYF
CDR3 DNA: TGTGCCAGCAGTACCACTAGCGGGTGGACCCAGTACTTC

J gene: TRBJ1-1
D gene: NA
clone size: many
V gene: TRBV5-1
CDR3 protein: CASSPRAGMNTEAFF
CDR3 DNA: TGCGCCAGCAGCCCCAGAGCAGGCATGAACACTGAAGCTTTCTTT